One sample yielded the 20 T cell receptor beta chains listed below, sequenced in a study of OX40 agonist ivuxolimab in advanced cancers. The method was immunoSEQ multiplex PCR; TCRdb's version includes in-frame clones alone and lacks a portion of them. Of roughly 75,000 clones detected, nearly 95% appear once; the ten largest clones hold around 5.9%. This specimen was CD4+ or CD8+ T cells sorted from blood, taken in a trial of the OX40 agonist ivuxolimab. The receptors come from an adult with an advanced solid tumor such as melanoma, head and neck, liver or kidney cancer.

The chain has TRBV6-5 and TRBJ2-2; 10 positions match TRBD2. The V and J ends lost 4 bases and 6 bases, in that order; junction bases with no gene match: 8. The CDR3 consists of 16 residues. The V gene's germline CDR1 is MNHEY and CDR2 SVGAGI. CDR3 DNA sequence: TGTGCCAGCAGTTTCAAAGCGGGAGGGCCAGCCGGGGAGCTGTTTTTT. It specifies CASSFKAGGPAGELFF.

V is TRBV7-5 and J is TRBJ2-1; TRBD2 was called by the table and not checked on the DNA. TRBV7-5 is a listed pseudogene. CDR3 length: 16 residues. The CDR3 sequence: CARSLGFRAGANEQFF. CDR3 DNA sequence: TGTGCCAGAAGCTTAGGTTTCCGAGCGGGAGCCAATGAGCAGTTCTTC.

This clone was seen just once. V and J are TRBV27 and TRBJ2-7; TRBD1 matches 7 bases. Unmatched junction bases numbered 16, after V lost 5 bases and J lost 6 bases. This CDR3 is built from 16 residues. CDR1 MNHEY and CDR2 SMNVEV come from the germline V gene (reference sequence). The CDR3 coding sequence is TGTGCCAGCAGTCACCTCTCCCTCACAGGGGACCTCGAGCAGTACTTC. It specifies CASSHLSLTGDLEQYF.

V usage is TRBV29-1 and J usage is TRBJ1-1, with D perhaps TRBD1 (6 bases). CDR3 length equals 15 residues. Germline lookup yields CDR1 SQVTM and CDR2 ANQGSEA. V shed 4 bases and J shed 6 bases, with 21 bases lying between them. As DNA, the CDR3 is TGCAGCGTTGGGATTAGGACAGTCTCCCCGCCTGAAGCTTTCTTT. Translated: CSVGIRTVSPPEAFF.

CDR3 coding DNA: TGCAGTGCGAGACTCGGATACGAGCAGTACTTC. Protein sequence: CSARLGYEQYF. The chain employs TRBV20-1 and TRBJ2-7; D is unresolved. Germline CDR1 DFQATT, CDR2 SNEGSKA (reference sequence). Trimming removed 6 bases at V and 4 bases at J, with 10 bases between. CDR3 length: 11 amino acids.

The CDR3 DNA reads as TGTGCCAGCAGTTGGGTTAGCGGGAGCTTGATTGAGCAGTTCTTC. Protein: CASSWVSGSLIEQFF. The rearrangement joins TRBV27 to TRBJ2-1; 9 positions match TRBD2. The CDR3 has 15 residues. The trim removed 4 bases at V and 9 bases at J, leaving 10 bases unmatched. The germline gives CDR1 MNHEY, CDR2 SMNVEV (reference sequence).

The V call is TRBV27, the J call TRBJ2-3; D gene uncertain. V lost 4 bases and J 5 bases, leaving 10 bases between the germline ends. Germline V gene data show CDR1 as MNHEY and CDR2 as SMNVEV (reference sequence). This CDR3 region has 13 residues. The CDR3 here is CASSSNRGDTQYF. The CDR3 DNA reads as TGTGCCAGCAGTTCTAACCGCGGAGATACGCAGTATTTT.

The rearrangement links TRBV15 to TRBJ1-1, with no clear D. V lost 2 bases and J 11 bases, leaving 6 bases between the germline ends. Germline assignment: CDR1 LNHNV and CDR2 YYDKDF (reference sequence). This CDR3 region has 10 residues. The CDR3 protein is CATSRSWAFF. The DNA for the CDR3 is TGTGCCACCAGCAGATCGTGGGCTTTCTTT.

V usage is TRBV5-6 and J usage is TRBJ1-1; D ambiguous. CDR1 and CDR2 (germline): SGHDT, YYEEEE. This CDR3 has 15 amino acids. The V gene lost 3 bases and the J gene lost 5 bases, with 17 bases spanning the gap. The CDR3 region has the DNA TGTGCCAGCAGCTCCGTTAGGGCTCTGAGAACTGAAGCTTTCTTT. Amino acids: CASSSVRALRTEAFF.

The rearrangement uses TRBV7-9 and TRBJ2-5, with 9 bases aligning to TRBD1. The length of the CDR3 is 16 residues. Germline loops: CDR1 SEHNR, CDR2 FQNEAQ (reference sequence). Losses at the gene ends were 1 base for V and 7 bases for J; bases not matched to a gene: 10. As DNA, the CDR3 is TGTGCCAGCAGCTTAGGCTCGGGACAGGGCAAGAGGACCCAGTACTTC. It specifies CASSLGSGQGKRTQYF. Combining the CDR3 with reference TRBV7-9 and TRBJ2-5 gives the whole variable domain DTGVSQNPRHKITKRGQNVTFRCDPISEHNRLYWYRQTLGQGPEFLTYFQNEAQLEKSRLLSDRFSAERPKGSFSTLEIQRTEQGDSAMYLCASSLGSGQGKRTQYFGPGTRLLVL.

This chain links TRBV5-1 with TRBJ2-3, with 8 bases identical to TRBD2. This CDR3 is 15 amino acids long. Per germline, CDR1 SGHRS and CDR2 YFSETQ. V shed 4 bases, J shed 0 bases, and the junction held 4 bases outside the gene matches. The CDR3 loop is CASSEGTSSTDTQYF. CDR3 DNA: TGCGCCAGCAGCGAAGGGACTAGTAGCACAGATACGCAGTATTTT.

J is TRBJ1-6 and V is TRBV10-1, with 9 bases fitting TRBD1. The length of the CDR3 is 16 residues. J was trimmed by 7 bases and V by 7 bases; bases with no gene match: 11. CDR1 and CDR2 from the germline V gene are WNHNN and SYGVQD (reference sequence). The CDR3, as DNA: TGCGCCAGCAAGCTTTCAGGGGGACAGGGAAATTCACCCCTCCACTTT. Translated, it gives CASKLSGGQGNSPLHF.

The rearrangement links TRBV5-6 to TRBJ2-5; D is unresolved. Germline values: CDR1 SGHDT, CDR2 YYEEEE. V was cut by 0 bases and J by 7 bases, with 16 bases left in between. CDR3 length: 15 amino acids. This chain's CDR3 is CASSLGYGWVGTQYF. In nucleotides, the CDR3 is TGTGCCAGCAGCTTGGGTTACGGATGGGTTGGGACCCAGTACTTC. Full variable domain (outside the CDR3, taken from reference TRBV5-6 and TRBJ2-5): DAGVTQSPTHLIKTRGQQVTLRCSPKSGHDTVSWYQQALGQGPQFIFQYYEEEERQRGNFPDRFSGHQFPNYSSELNVNALLLGDSALYLCASSLGYGWVGTQYFGPGTRLLVL.

CDR3 protein: CSVEFGRPGELFF. The CDR3 DNA follows: TGCAGCGTTGAATTCGGTCGGCCCGGGGAGCTGTTTTTT. The V call is TRBV29-1, the J call TRBJ2-2; unclear D gene. The germline V gene encodes CDR1 SQVTM and CDR2 ANQGSEA. Deletions cut 2 bases from V and 6 bases from J, with 10 bases between. This CDR3 is 13 amino acids long.

The V and J genes are TRBV30 and TRBJ2-7; 10 bases are shared with TRBD1. V shed 0 bases, J shed 5 bases, and the junction held 4 bases outside the gene matches. CDR3 length: 14 residues. The germline gives CDR1 GTSNPN, CDR2 SVGIG (reference sequence). For the CDR3, the DNA is TGTGCCTGGAGTGTACTCGGACAGGGGGACGAGCAGTACTTC. This translates into CAWSVLGQGDEQYF.

The V call is TRBV29-1, the J call TRBJ2-3; D is unresolved. The V gene's germline CDR1 is SQVTM and CDR2 ANQGSEA. The V gene lost 1 base and the J gene lost 0 bases, with 5 bases spanning the gap. The CDR3 is 13 amino acids. The CDR3 region is CSVEVTSTDTQYF. The CDR3, as DNA: TGCAGCGTTGAAGTTACTAGCACAGATACGCAGTATTTT.

The chain carries TRBV6-5 and TRBJ2-2, with D unresolved. Per the germline V gene, CDR1 is MNHEY and CDR2 is SVGAGI. V was shortened by 7 bases and J by 6 bases, with 18 bases between the two germline ends. The CDR3 runs 15 residues. The CDR3, as DNA: TGTGCCAGCACCCTGGGAACTCCAAGGGCCGGGGAGCTGTTTTTT. Translating gives CASTLGTPRAGELFF.

V is TRBV11-2 and J is TRBJ2-7; no clear D. CDR1 and CDR2 from the germline V gene are SGHAT and FQNNGV. V shed 1 base and J shed 2 bases, with 15 bases lying between them. The CDR3 totals 16 residues. In DNA form, the CDR3 reads TGTGCCAGCAGCTTAGTGATGGCAGGTGCTACCTACGAGCAGTACTTC. Protein product: CASSLVMAGATYEQYF.

The V and J genes are TRBV13 and TRBJ1-1; no clear D gene. Between the trimmed V and J ends, which lost 2 bases and 6 bases, there was a span of 13 bases. Germline CDR1 is PRHDT and CDR2 is FYEKMQ (reference sequence). The CDR3 totals 14 residues. In DNA form, the CDR3 reads TGTGCCAGCAGCTTACAACTTTCGTTAGCTGAAGCTTTCTTT. Encoded protein: CASSLQLSLAEAFF.

The chain couples TRBV2 to TRBJ2-5; TRBD2 matches 14 bases. This CDR3 has 16 amino acids. The V segment lost 10 bases and the J segment 5 bases; nucleotides outside the gene matches: 12. Germline CDR1 reads SNHLY; CDR2 reads FYNNEI. As DNA, the CDR3 is TGTGCCACCCTTTCCGGGACTAGCGGGAGATGGGAGACCCAGTACTTC. Protein product: CATLSGTSGRWETQYF.